The 13 T cell receptor beta chains reported below all come from one sample, sequenced in a study of cytomegalovirus exposure and HLA in healthy donors. Clones were sequenced by immunoSEQ multiplex PCR, and TCRdb holds only the in-frame ones, with some missing. The sample shows 220,000 or so clones, roughly 88% of them seen only once. Sequenced input: PBMCs. These receptors originate from a woman aged 25 to 45 in good health and CMV-seropositive.

V gene TRBV18 combines with J gene TRBJ1-2; 8 bases fit TRBD1. The CDR3 runs to 18 residues. Germline lookup yields CDR1 KGHSH and CDR2 LQKENI. Losses at the gene ends were 1 base for V and 4 bases for J; bases not matched to a gene: 14. CDR3 in DNA: TGTGCCAGCTCACCACGGGATTACGGGACAGGTCTACGCTATGGCTACACCTTC. This encodes CASSPRDYGTGLRYGYTF.

The rearrangement joins TRBV7-9 to TRBJ2-2; D gene unclear. The CDR3 has 14 amino acids. V lost 2 bases, J lost 1 base, and 5 bases lay in between. Germline V lookup: CDR1 SEHNR, CDR2 FQNEAQ (reference sequence). CDR3 in amino acids: CASSLSGNTGELFF. The CDR3 DNA follows: TGTGCCAGCAGCTTATCAGGGAACACCGGGGAGCTGTTTTTT.

The V and J genes are TRBV30 and TRBJ2-3, with a weak D call TRBD2 (6 bases). This CDR3 region has 15 residues. Germline V gene lookup returns CDR1 GTSNPN and CDR2 SVGIG (reference sequence). V shed 5 bases and J shed 0 bases, with 15 bases lying between them. CDR3 in DNA: TGTGCCTGGGGGGTTAGCGGCAGAAGCACAGATACGCAGTATTTT. Translated, it gives CAWGVSGRSTDTQYF.

The J gene is TRBJ2-3, the V gene TRBV7-8; no reliable D call. This CDR3 is built from 14 residues. The germline V and J ends were trimmed by 5 bases and 2 bases, with 11 bases remaining between them. Germline-derived CDR1 and CDR2 are SGHVS and FQNEAQ. As DNA, the CDR3 is TGTGCCAGCAGCATACCCCCGGACACAGATACGCAGTATTTT. This encodes CASSIPPDTDTQYF.

In this sample, this clone turned up once. The rearrangement joins TRBV5-8 to TRBJ2-7; D may be TRBD1 (5 bases). Germline values: CDR1 SGHTS, CDR2 YDEGEE. The CDR3 spans 13 residues. V lost 2 bases, J lost 1 base, and 7 bases lay in between. The CDR3 loop reads CASSFPGSYEQYF. In DNA form, the CDR3 reads TGTGCCAGCAGCTTCCCAGGGTCCTACGAGCAGTACTTC.

This rearrangement joins TRBV25-1 to TRBJ2-1, with TRBD1 as a possible D gene (6 bases). The CDR3 contains 12 residues. Trimming cost V 5 bases and J 5 bases, with 7 bases left between them. Germline CDR1 MGHDK, CDR2 SYGVNS. The CDR3 here is CASSRTDNEQFF. Written as DNA, the CDR3 is TGTGCCAGCAGTCGGACAGACAATGAGCAGTTCTTC. The whole variable domain, filled in from reference TRBV25-1 and TRBJ2-1, reads EADIYQTPRYLVIGTGKKITLECSQTMGHDKMYWYQQDPGMELHLIHYSYGVNSTEKGDLSSESTVSRIRTEHFPLTLESARPSHTSQYLCASSRTDNEQFFGPGTRLTVL.

The genes are TRBV30 and TRBJ2-7; the D gene is possibly TRBD1 (5 bases). Per germline, CDR1 GTSNPN and CDR2 SVGIG (reference sequence). The length of the CDR3 is 13 residues. The ends were cut back, 0 bases at V and 4 bases at J, with 10 bases in the middle. The CDR3 reads CAWSVQVVYEQYF. DNA for the CDR3: TGTGCCTGGAGTGTACAGGTCGTTTACGAGCAGTACTTC.

This clone was found once. The chain is built from TRBV4-1 and TRBJ1-1; TRBD1 might be the D (6 bases). The CDR3 consists of 15 residues. Germline CDR1 MGHRA, CDR2 YSYEKL. V lost 4 bases and J 3 bases, leaving 15 bases between the germline ends. CDR3 protein: CASSPGEYADTEAFF. The CDR3 nucleotides are TGCGCCAGCAGCCCAGGGGAGTATGCGGACACTGAAGCTTTCTTT.

The chain has TRBV6-5 and TRBJ1-4; possible D gene TRBD1, 5 bases. Trimming cost V 2 bases and J 8 bases, with 9 bases left between them. Germline CDR1 and CDR2: MNHEY and SVGAGI. The CDR3 contains 13 residues. CDR3 in DNA: TGTGCCAGCAGTTACGGGGGAAACGAAAAACTGTTTTTT. Its protein is CASSYGGNEKLFF.

The chain is built from TRBV2 and TRBJ2-1; D is perhaps TRBD1 (5 bases). This CDR3 has 11 residues. V lost 6 bases and J lost 11, with 11 bases in between. Looked up from germline, CDR1 is SNHLY and CDR2 is FYNNEI. The CDR3 loop is CASREDIKQFF. The CDR3 DNA is TGTGCCAGCAGAGAGGACATTAAGCAGTTCTTC.

The V gene is TRBV7-2, the J gene TRBJ1-5; no firm D call. Trimming shortened V by 2 bases and J by 5 bases, and 7 bases separated the two germline ends. This CDR3 has 13 residues. Germline V gene sequence: CDR1 SGHTA, CDR2 FQGNSA. CDR3 sequence: CASSLRDDQPQHF. As DNA, the CDR3 is TGTGCCAGCAGCTTACGAGACGATCAGCCCCAGCATTTT.

The rearrangement uses TRBV2 and TRBJ2-1, with 7 bases identical to TRBD2. The CDR3 is made up of 15 amino acids. V lost 3 bases and J lost 7; bases outside the gene matches: 9. The germline CDR1 and CDR2 sequences are SNHLY and FYNNEI. The chain's CDR3 is CASSDASGAPNEQFF. Here the CDR3 DNA reads TGTGCCAGCAGTGACGCTAGCGGTGCGCCTAATGAGCAGTTCTTC.

V gene TRBV18 combines with J gene TRBJ1-3, with 8 bases that match TRBD1. V trimming: 5 bases; J trimming: 0 bases; junction bases outside the gene matches: 6. The CDR3 consists of 16 residues. The germline V gene has CDR1 KGHSH and CDR2 LQKENI. CDR3 sequence (DNA): TGTGCCAGCTCATCGACAGGGGTTCCCTCTGGAAACACCATATATTTT. Translating it yields CASSSTGVPSGNTIYF.